This note documents a single T cell receptor beta chain sequence. This clone was detected only once. Its antigen is not yet known. The sample holds no much larger clone one base away, and base qualities are not on file. The CDR3 regions of human TCRbeta chains were analyzed by immunosequencing. In the authors' own workflow: Repertoire TCRs were matched against a reference library of SARS-CoV-2-specific TCRs generated with the MIRA antigen-specificity platform. Breadth meant the fraction of unique TCRs that were SARS-CoV-2-associated, whereas depth meant the fraction of total T cells that were SARS-CoV-2-associated. Using the MIRA data, every spike-specific TCR was mapped to the spike region that the TCR reacted to and assigned to either a CD4 or a CD8 class. Log10-transformed breadth and depth values were compared by one-way ANOVA with Sidak's multiple comparisons tests. As stored in TCRdb, this immuneACCESS dataset retains in-frame rearrangements with V and J assigned. A fraction of the clones does not appear; measured against another copy, unresolved V genes explain less than half of the discrepancy, and the remainder lacks a known reason. V, J and clone size are taken as reported in that table, and D and trimming were inferred from the DNA itself. This sample lists 65,000 or so clones; 84% were detected once. The ten largest clones represent 8% to 10% of the sample.

The sample's time point label, decoded: baseline before first vaccination. Vaccinee samples came from UK trials COV001 and COV002, including a single-blind randomized controlled phase 2/3 trial of AZD1222 (ChAdOx1 nCoV-19) in healthy adults. Trial participant PBMC samples were collected at day 0 and day 28 after the second dose for TCRbeta chain sequencing. This entry is derived from a study of T cell responses to AZD1222 COVID-19 vaccine (dated by TCRdb to the early 2020s). Regarding the complete study: AZD1222 recipients with second doses at about 4 weeks or about 12 weeks were pooled, because spike-specific TCR depth and breadth did not differ between schedules. Trial participants were enrolled into age subgroups of 18-55, 56-69 and 70-plus years, which contained approximately 150, 28 and 58 TCR-sequenced participants, respectively. A total of about 250 trial participants underwent TCR sequencing, of whom some 200 had received two doses of AZD1222 and around 26 had received two doses of the MenACWY control vaccine.

The full study reports these points: Conclusions about previously exposed vaccinees are limited because only six or seven AZD1222 recipients were SARS-CoV-2 seropositive at baseline. Because no samples from the day 14 peak response were available, repertoires could be characterized only after the peak T cell response. Most participants were white British and females outnumbered males, and the authors suggested that clonal diversity may have been underestimated. The vaccine-associated CD4 TCRs covered the entire spike protein, and the dominant responses fell in regions 160-218 and 743-854. Nearly half of unique spike-specific TCRs reportedly recognized epitopes outside regions mutated in the B.1.351 and B.1.1.7 variants. The 56-69-year group was small, and its depth increase did not reach significance, likely because of low power. After two AZD1222 doses, both the breadth and the depth of spike-specific TCRs were significantly higher than at day 0 and than in MenACWY recipients.

The sample here was peripheral blood, taken on day 0 of AZD1222 vaccination. The source is an adult in good health.

The nucleotide sequence reads as follows: TGTGCCTGGAGGGGAGTTAACACTGAAGCTTTCTTT. Translated, this gives CAWRGVNTEAFF. Here the chain combines TRBV30 and TRBJ1-1; the D gene assignment is ambiguous. There are 12 amino acids in the CDR3, from cysteine to phenylalanine inclusive. Kept here is only the CDR3 DNA, which spans 36 bases and is read in frame from base 1. From a lookup of the germline V gene (reference sequence), CDR1 and CDR2 are GTSNPN and SVGIG. The V end loses 3 bases and the J end loses 2 bases, and a stretch of 7 bases separates them.